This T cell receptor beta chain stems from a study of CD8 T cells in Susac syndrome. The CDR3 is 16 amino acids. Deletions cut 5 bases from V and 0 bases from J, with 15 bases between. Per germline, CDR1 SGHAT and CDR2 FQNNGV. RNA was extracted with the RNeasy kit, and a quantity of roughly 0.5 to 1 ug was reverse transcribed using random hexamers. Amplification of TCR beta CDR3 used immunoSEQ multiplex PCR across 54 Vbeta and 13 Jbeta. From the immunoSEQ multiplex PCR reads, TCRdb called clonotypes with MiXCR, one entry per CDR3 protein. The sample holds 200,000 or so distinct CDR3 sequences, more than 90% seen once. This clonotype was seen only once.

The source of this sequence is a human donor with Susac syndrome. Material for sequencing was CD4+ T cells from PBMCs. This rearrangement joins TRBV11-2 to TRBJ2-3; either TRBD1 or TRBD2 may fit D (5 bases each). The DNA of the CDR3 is TGTGCCAGCAGCCTTAACCGGGACCCTAGCACAGATACGCAGTATTTT. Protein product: CASSLNRDPSTDTQYF.